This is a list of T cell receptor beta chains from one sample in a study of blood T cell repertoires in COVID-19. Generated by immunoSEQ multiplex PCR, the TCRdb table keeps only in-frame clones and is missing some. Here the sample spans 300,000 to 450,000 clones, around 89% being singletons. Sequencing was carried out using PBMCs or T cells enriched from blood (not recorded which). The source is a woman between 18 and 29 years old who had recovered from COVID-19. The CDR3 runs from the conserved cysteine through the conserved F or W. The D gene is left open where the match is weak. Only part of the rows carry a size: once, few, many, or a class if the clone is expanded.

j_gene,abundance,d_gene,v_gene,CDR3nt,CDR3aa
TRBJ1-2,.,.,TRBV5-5,TGTGCCAGCAGCCAATTTGACAGTAACTATGGCTACACCTTC,CASSQFDSNYGYTF
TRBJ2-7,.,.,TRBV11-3,TGTGCCAGCAGTCACGGGTCTTCCTACGAGCAGTACTTC,CASSHGSSYEQYF
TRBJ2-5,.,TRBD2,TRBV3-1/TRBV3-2,TGTGCCAGCAGCCAAAAAAGGACTAGCGGGGGGAAGACCCAGTACTTC,CASSQKRTSGGKTQYF
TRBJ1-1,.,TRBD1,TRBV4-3,TGCGCCAGCAGCCAAGAAGCAGCAGGGGGCCGGAGTGCTTTCTTT,CASSQEAAGGRSAFF
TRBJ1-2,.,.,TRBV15,TGTGCCACCAGCAGGGGGTCCCGGGACACCAGACTTGGCTACACCTTC,CATSRGSRDTRLGYTF
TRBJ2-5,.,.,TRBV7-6,TGTGCCAGCAGCTTAGCGGAGGAGGGTTTGGAGACCCAGTACTTC,CASSLAEEGLETQYF
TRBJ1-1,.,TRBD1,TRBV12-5,TGTGCTAGTGGTTACGGGACAGGTAAAGCTTTCTTT,CASGYGTGKAFF
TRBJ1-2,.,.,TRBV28,TGTGCCAGCAGTTTGGCCCCCTGGACGGCCTCGGGGGGATATGGCTACACCTTC,CASSLAPWTASGGYGYTF
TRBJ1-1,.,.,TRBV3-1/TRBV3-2,TGTGCCAGCAGCCAAGGCCAGTTGAACACTGAAGCTTTCTTT,CASSQGQLNTEAFF
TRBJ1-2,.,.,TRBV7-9,TGTGCCAGCAGCTCTAGACAGCAAGGATATGGTGGCTACACCTTC,CASSSRQQGYGGYTF
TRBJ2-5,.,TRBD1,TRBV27,TGTGCCAGCAGTCCCGACAGGGGAGCCCCAGAGACCCAGTACTTC,CASSPDRGAPETQYF
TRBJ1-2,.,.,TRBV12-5,TGTGCTAGTGGGCTCCACAAAGCTAACTATGGCTACACCTTC,CASGLHKANYGYTF
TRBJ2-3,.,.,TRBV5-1,TGCGCCAGCAGCTTGTATTCGGGAACAGATACGCAGTATTTT,CASSLYSGTDTQYF
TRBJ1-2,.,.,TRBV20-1,TGCAGTGCTAGTAGCGGGGCAAGGAACTATGGCTACACCTTC,CSASSGARNYGYTF
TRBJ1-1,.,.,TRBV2,TGTGCCAGCAGTGAACCTAGTATGAACACTGAAGCTTTCTTT,CASSEPSMNTEAFF
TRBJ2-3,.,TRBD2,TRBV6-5,TGTGCCAGCAGTACCGGGACTAGGGGGGCAGATACGCAGTATTTT,CASSTGTRGADTQYF
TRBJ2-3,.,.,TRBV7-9,TGTGCCAGCAGCTTAACTAGTCCAGGGGCTAGCACAGATACGCAGTATTTT,CASSLTSPGASTDTQYF
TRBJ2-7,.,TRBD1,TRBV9,TGTGCCAGCAGCGTAGGAGGGACAGGGGCCTACGAGCAGTACTTC,CASSVGGTGAYEQYF
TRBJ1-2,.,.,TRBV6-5,TGTGCCAGCAGAGGACTGAGTAACTATGGCTACACCTTC,CASRGLSNYGYTF
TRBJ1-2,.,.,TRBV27,TGTGCCAGCTCTACCCTTAACTATGGCTACACCTTC,CASSTLNYGYTF
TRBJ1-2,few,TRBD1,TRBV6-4,TGTGCCAGCAGTGACTCGGGGACAGGCTTAGATGGCTACACCTTC,CASSDSGTGLDGYTF
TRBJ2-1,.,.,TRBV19,TGTGCCAGTAGTATTCCCCCCGAGGTCAATGAGCAGTTCTTC,CASSIPPEVNEQFF
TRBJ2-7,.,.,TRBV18,TGTGCCAGCTCGGGCAGCTCCTACGAGCAGTACTTC,CASSGSSYEQYF
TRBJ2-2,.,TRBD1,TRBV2,TGTGCCAGCAGTGGACAGGGACCTTTGGATGGGGAGCTGTTTTTT,CASSGQGPLDGELFF
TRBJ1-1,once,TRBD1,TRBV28,TGTGCCAGCAGTTCCGGGACAGGGAGGACTGAAGCTTTCTTT,CASSSGTGRTEAFF
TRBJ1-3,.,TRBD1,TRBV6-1,TGTGCCAGCAGTGCTATGGGACAGGGCGGTGGAAACACCATATATTTT,CASSAMGQGGGNTIYF
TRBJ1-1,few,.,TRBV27,TGTGCCAGCATCATCCGACAGACGAACACTGAAGCTTTCTTT,CASIIRQTNTEAFF
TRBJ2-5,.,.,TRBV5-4,TGTGCCAGCAGCGGAGAAACAGGGGGGGAAGAGACCCAGTACTTC,CASSGETGGEETQYF
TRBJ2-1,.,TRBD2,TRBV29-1,TGCAGCGAGGGTAGCGGGGCGGGATACAATGAGCAGTTCTTC,CSEGSGAGYNEQFF
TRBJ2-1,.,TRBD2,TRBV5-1,TGCGCCAGCAGCTTGGGGACTAGCGGGGGGCTACATCAGTTCTTC,CASSLGTSGGLHQFF
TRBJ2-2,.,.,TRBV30,TGTGCCTGGAGTCCCCGGGGGGCAGACACCGGGGAGCTGTTTTTT,CAWSPRGADTGELFF
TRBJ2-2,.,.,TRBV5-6,TGTGCCAGCAGCTTGGAACAGTCCACCGGGGAGCTGTTTTTT,CASSLEQSTGELFF